The 28 T cell receptor beta chains presented below share a single source sample, sequenced in a study of CD8+CD57+ T cells in acquired aplastic anemia. It was genomic DNA that served as the template for profiling TCR beta VDJ and CDR3. TCRdb redid the calling of the reads with MiXCR, one entry per CDR3 protein. Of a few hundred thousand distinct CDR3 sequences listed, 82% were seen once; the top ten hold about 41%. Before being chosen for sequencing, patients had shown CD8+CD57+ cell expansion by flow cytometry. Sequencing input: sorted CD4+, CD8+, or CD8+CD57+ T cells (not recorded which) from PBMCs. The receptors were sampled from a human donor with aplastic anemia.

Of note for this clonotype: One junction end does not reproduce the germline sequence, and a read error may be involved. The chain combines TRBV7-8 with TRBJ2-3, with D possibly being TRBD1 or TRBD2 (6 bases each). Germline CDR1 reads SGHVS; CDR2 reads FQNEAQ. This CDR3 contains 13 residues. Here the CDR3 DNA reads TGTGCCAGCAGCTTCGGGGGCGGACCCGATACGCATTTT. Its translation is CASSFGGGPDTHF.

A few counts support this clonotype. The CDR3 loop is CATSRTSGTDNEQFF. The CDR3 DNA follows: TGTGCCACCAGTAGGACTAGCGGGACAGACAATGAGCAGTTCTTC. This chain joins TRBV24-1 and TRBJ2-1; 12 bases map to TRBD2. CDR3 size: 15 residues. J was trimmed by 5 bases and V by 6 bases; bases with no gene match: 4. Looked up from germline, CDR1 is KGHDR and CDR2 is SFDVKD.

The chain uses TRBV9 and TRBJ2-5; D ambiguous. Deletions cut 0 bases from V and 4 bases from J, with 10 bases between. The CDR3 runs 14 residues. Germline CDR1 and CDR2: SGDLS and YYNGEE. The CDR3 bases are TGTGCCAGCAGCGTAGGCGACTGCACAGAGACCCAGTACTTC. Amino acids: CASSVGDCTETQYF.

Comment on this clonotype: The CDR3 carries no conserved terminal phenylalanine or tryptophan, so it likely arises from a read error. Because the CDR3's place on the DNA is in doubt, the DNA is left out and the CDR3 is given as listed by TCRdb. The rearrangement uses TRBV2 and TRBJ1-1; the table's D call of TRBD1 was not tested on the DNA. Germline V gene lookup returns CDR1 SNHLY and CDR2 FYNNEI. The length of the CDR3 is 15 amino acids, counting both ends. The chain's CDR3 is CASGVGGTGTPYFVS.

The chain uses TRBV9 and TRBJ2-3, with a weak D call TRBD1 (6 bases). The J call may be in error: the DNA end matches TRBJ1-5 better. The CDR3 extends over 14 amino acids. Germline CDR1 is SGDLS and CDR2 is YYNGEE. CDR3 amino acids: CASSLGGGSRTQHF. The CDR3 nucleotides read TGTGCCAGCAGCTTAGGGGGGGGTAGCCGCACTCAGCATTTT.

CDR3 DNA sequence: TGTGCCAGCAGTGAACCCAACAGGGATGGCTACACCTTC. This gives the protein CASSEPNRDGYTF. This sequence joins TRBV2 and TRBJ1-2, with D possibly matching TRBD1 (6 bases). Deletions cut 2 bases from V and 6 bases from J, with 10 bases between. Germline V gives CDR1 SNHLY, CDR2 FYNNEI. The CDR3 totals 13 residues.

The chain links TRBV2 to TRBJ1-2; D not certain. The CDR3 consists of 11 residues. Between the trimmed V and J ends, which lost 4 bases and 6 bases, there was a span of 6 bases. CDR1 and CDR2 (germline): SNHLY, FYNNEI. The CDR3 nucleotides read TGTGCCAGCAGTGGAATCAATGGCTACACCTTC. Translation: CASSGINGYTF.

This clonotype was seen a few times. This chain connects TRBV7-8 to TRBJ2-1, with 7 bases matching TRBD2. The junction had 17 bases not matched to a gene; V was cut back by 2 bases and J by 13 bases. CDR1 and CDR2 (germline): SGHVS, FQNEAQ. The CDR3 is 16 residues long. CDR3 region: CASSLPGGADTQDQFF. The CDR3, as DNA: TGTGCCAGCAGCTTACCGGGAGGCGCCGATACGCAGGATCAGTTCTTC.

The V call is TRBV2, the J call TRBJ2-7; no reliable D call. CDR1 SNHLY and CDR2 FYNNEI come from the germline V gene. The V end lost 8 bases, the J end lost 8 bases, and 22 bases lay between the germline ends. The CDR3 loop spans 14 amino acids. The CDR3 reads CASGVMSKHSQQYV. Written as DNA, the CDR3 is TGTGCCAGCGGCGTCATGAGTAAACACTCCCAGCAGTACGTC.

Concerning this clonotype: A much larger clone sits a single nucleotide away, making a read error possible. The genes are TRBV30 and TRBJ1-2; D call uncertain. The germline V gene has CDR1 GTSNPN and CDR2 SVGIG (reference sequence). The CDR3 runs to 14 residues. The V end was cut by 2 bases, the J end by 3 bases, with 13 bases between. The CDR3 region has the DNA TGTGCCTGGAGTCTCGGGTACACCTACTATGGCTACACCTTC. Protein product: CAWSLGYTYYGYTF.

V usage is TRBV20-1 and J usage is TRBJ2-7; tentative D call: TRBD2 (6 bases). There are 13 residues in the CDR3. Germline CDR1 and CDR2: DFQATT and SNEGSKA (reference sequence). Trimming removed 0 bases from V and 2 bases from J, with 8 bases in between. The chain's CDR3 is CSARERGTYEQYF. In DNA form, the CDR3 reads TGCAGTGCTAGAGAACGGGGGACCTACGAGCAGTACTTC.

This chain uses TRBV29-1 with TRBJ2-7, with D perhaps matching TRBD1 (7 bases). In germline, CDR1 is SQVTM, CDR2 ANQGSEA. This CDR3 comprises 14 residues. V was shortened by 1 base and J by 7 bases, with 17 bases between the two germline ends. The CDR3: CSVEGQGVTREQYF. DNA of the CDR3: TGCAGCGTTGAAGGGCAGGGGGTGACTAGGGAGCAGTACTTC.

The chain uses TRBV7-8 and TRBJ1-2; D call uncertain. The CDR3 sequence is 16 residues long. Germline V gene data show CDR1 as SGHVS and CDR2 as FQNEAQ. Trimming left V 1 base short and J 11 bases short, with 23 bases between. CDR3 sequence: CASSLGGYGFTFGYTF. CDR3 in DNA: TGTGCCAGCAGCTTAGGAGGATATGGCTTCACCTTCGGTTACACCTTC.

About this clonotype itself: The junction and the germline gene differ at one end; a read error may be behind it. The rearrangement joins TRBV7-8 to TRBJ2-6; 7 bases align to TRBD1. This CDR3 spans 16 amino acids. Germline V gene data show CDR1 as SGHVS and CDR2 as FQNEAQ. For the CDR3, the DNA is TGTGCCAGCAGCCGCGCGCATAACGAGGGGGCCAACGTCCTGACATTC. This gives the protein CASSRAHNEGANVLTF. The whole variable domain, remainder taken from reference TRBV7-8 and TRBJ2-6, is GAGVSQSPRYKVAKRGQDVALRCDPISGHVSLFWYQQALGQGPEFLTYFQNEAQLDKSGLPSDRFFAERPEGSVSTLKIQRTQQEDSAVYLCASSRAHNEGANVLTFGAGSRLTVL.

The sample holds one count of this clonotype. The chain is built from TRBV9 and TRBJ2-3; D uncertain. The germline CDR1 and CDR2 sequences are SGDLS and YYNGEE. The length of the CDR3 is 13 residues. The V and J ends lost 7 bases and 10 bases respectively, with 19 bases between them. CDR3 protein: CASGDGGNIPQYF. In DNA form, the CDR3 reads TGTGCCAGCGGAGACGGTGGGAACATTCCGCAGTATTTT.

Remarks on this clonotype: The CDR3 does not close with the conserved phenylalanine or tryptophan, likely indicating a read error. The limits of the CDR3 on the DNA are not certain, so only TCRdb's listed CDR3 is given. The chain has TRBV9 and TRBJ2-3; TRBD2 is taken as the D call from the table, unchecked against the DNA. The CDR3 extends over 13 residues, inclusive of both ends. The germline gives CDR1 SGDLS, CDR2 YYNGEE. The CDR3 region is CASSEATGAGETL.

Remarks on this clonotype: The CDR3 ends on some other residue instead of the conserved phenylalanine or tryptophan, so this is likely a read error. The limits of the CDR3 on the DNA are not certain, so only TCRdb's listed CDR3 is given. The chain combines TRBV2 with TRBJ1-2; the table's D gene call, TRBD1, was not cross checked with the DNA. The germline V gene has CDR1 SNHLY and CDR2 FYNNEI. The CDR3 spans 16 amino acids, including both terminal residues. CDR3 sequence: CASSGVGAQIRSILAH.

About this clonotype itself: Because the CDR3's place on the DNA is in doubt, the DNA is left out and the CDR3 is given as listed by TCRdb. The chain couples TRBV7-8 to TRBJ2-5; no check of the table's D call, TRBD1, against the DNA was made. CDR1 SGHVS and CDR2 FQNEAQ come from the germline V gene. Counting both end residues, the CDR3 totals 12 amino acids. Here the CDR3 reads CAGLVGGGTQSF.

By frequency in the sample, this clonotype is medium-sized (0.01 to 0.1%). The chain couples TRBV10-3 to TRBJ1-6; 9 bases align to TRBD1. This CDR3 contains 13 residues. V shed 10 bases and J 8 bases; nucleotides not matched to a gene: 6. From germline, CDR1 is ENHRY and CDR2 SYGVKD. Here the CDR3 DNA reads TGTGCCACCTTACAGGGGGCAGATTCACCCCTCCACTTT. As protein: CATLQGADSPLHF.

To note about this clonotype: An end of the junction differs from the germline gene, which may be a read error. The chain carries TRBV7-9 and TRBJ2-3; weak D call: TRBD1 (6 bases). The germline V gene has CDR1 SEHNR and CDR2 FQNEAQ (reference sequence). CDR3 length: 14 residues. CDR3: CASSSGAGADTETF. CDR3 nucleotide sequence: TGTGCCAGCAGCTCCGGGGCAGGGGCCGATACGGAGACTTTT.

Turning to this clonotype: Here the CDR3 omits its conserved ending phenylalanine or tryptophan, so a read error is the likely source. Because the CDR3's place on the DNA is in doubt, the DNA is left out and the CDR3 is given as listed by TCRdb. The V and J genes are TRBV9 and TRBJ2-5. From germline, CDR1 is SGDLS and CDR2 YYNGEE. With termini counted, the CDR3 has 12 amino acids. The CDR3 spells CASSVYQNTYNE.

This clonotype has just one count. As the CDR3 is not closed by the conserved phenylalanine or tryptophan, this likely results from a read error. It is unclear where the CDR3 begins or ends on the DNA, so no DNA is shown, and the CDR3 is as TCRdb lists it. The chain combines TRBV2 with TRBJ1-5. A total of 15 residues make up the CDR3, ends included. CDR1 and CDR2 from the germline V gene are SNHLY and FYNNEI. The CDR3 here is CASSVGVSRTQSLHL.

This chain links TRBV7-8 with TRBJ2-3, with a tentative D call TRBD2 (6 bases). The CDR3 runs to 16 residues. V lost 3 bases, J lost 5 bases, and 18 bases lay in between. Germline-derived CDR1 and CDR2 are SGHVS and FQNEAQ. CDR3 residues: CASSFHPDGSGDTQYF. As DNA, the CDR3 is TGTGCCAGCAGCTTTCATCCAGACGGGAGCGGAGATACGCAGTATTTT.

Points on this clonotype: It is unclear where the CDR3 begins or ends on the DNA, so no DNA is shown, and the CDR3 is as TCRdb lists it. The chain couples TRBV9 to TRBJ1-4; the DNA was not compared with TRBD1, the D call given in the table. From its first to its last residue, the CDR3 has 17 amino acids. CDR1 is SGDLS, CDR2 YYNGEE, per germline. CDR3: CASSEGSETQYFEKLFF.

The chain links TRBV5-6 to TRBJ1-5; 7 bases agree with TRBD1. J was trimmed by 5 bases and V by 4 bases; bases with no gene match: 3. Germline V gene sequence: CDR1 SGHDT, CDR2 YYEEEE. The CDR3 consists of 13 residues. The CDR3 loop is CASSLGTDQPQHF. For the CDR3, the DNA is TGTGCCAGCAGCCTTGGGACAGATCAGCCCCAGCATTTT.

The count of this clonotype is one. V usage is TRBV9 and J usage is TRBJ2-1; D remains unclear. Germline V gene sequence: CDR1 SGDLS, CDR2 YYNGEE. CDR3 length equals 16 residues. Trimming took off 4 bases at V and 11 bases at J, with 25 bases between the two ends. The DNA for the CDR3 is TGTGCCAGCAGCCATCCCTATAGCCACACTCGCGGAAAGCAGTTCTTC. Its translation: CASSHPYSHTRGKQFF.

This clonotype was seen a handful of times. The chain couples TRBV6-4 to TRBJ2-7; 12 positions match TRBD1. Germline CDR1 MRHNA, CDR2 SNTAGT. The CDR3 spans 16 residues. V was clipped by 9 bases and J by 6 bases; unmatched bases: 15. The CDR3 DNA reads TGTGCCAGAGGGGACAGGGGGCAGGCGAACCTGGCCGAGCAGTACGTC. Translating gives CARGDRGQANLAEQYV.

The chain uses TRBV7-9 and TRBJ2-7; TRBD1 is a possible D gene (6 bases). From germline, CDR1 is SEHNR and CDR2 FQNEAQ (reference sequence). Trimming took 4 bases from V and 2 from J, leaving 24 bases between them. This CDR3 has 18 amino acids. The DNA for the CDR3 is TGTGCCAGCAGCTCGACTAATGGACAGCAGCATTCTGCCTACGAGCAGTACGTC. Translated: CASSSTNGQQHSAYEQYV.